The 26 T cell receptor beta chains given below trace back to one sample, sequenced in a study of blood T cell repertoires in COVID-19. The repertoire was sequenced with immunoSEQ multiplex PCR; TCRdb's copy has only in-frame clones and lacks some. Among 290,000 or so clones listed, around 90% were seen once. Sequencing used PBMCs or T cells enriched from blood (not recorded which). These TCRs come from a woman aged 25 to 45 who had recovered from COVID-19.

Only a few counts were recorded for this clone. The chain employs TRBV19 and TRBJ1-5; D remains ambiguous. Trimming cost V 6 bases and J 5 bases, with 17 bases left between them. CDR3 size: 15 residues. The germline CDR1 and CDR2 sequences are LNHDA and SQIVND (reference sequence). The CDR3 DNA reads TGTGCCAGTAGCGACGTCGCGGGTATGGATCAGCCCCAGCATTTT. It specifies CASSDVAGMDQPQHF.

The CDR3 here is CASSYVITASGFNEQFF. Written as DNA, the CDR3 is TGTGCCAGCAGTTACGTAATCACGGCTAGCGGCTTCAATGAGCAGTTCTTC. The V call is TRBV6-2 or TRBV6-3, the J call TRBJ2-1, with 7 bases identical to TRBD2. CDR3 size: 17 residues. After removal of 2 bases from V and 6 bases from J, the junction contained 13 bases not matched to a gene. The germline V gene has CDR1 MNHEY and CDR2 SVGEGT.

This clone was counted a single time. V and J are TRBV18 and TRBJ2-4; the match to TRBD2 covers 7 bases. After removal of 0 bases from V and 4 bases from J, the junction contained 9 bases not matched to a gene. The CDR3 runs to 17 residues. Germline assignment: CDR1 KGHSH and CDR2 LQKENI. DNA of the CDR3: TGTGCCAGCTCACCACCGGGGATGGCCGGGGGGAAAAACATTCAGTACTTC. Translating it yields CASSPPGMAGGKNIQYF.

This clone came up a few times. This sequence joins TRBV19 and TRBJ1-5; D might be TRBD1 (6 bases). Trimming left V 7 bases short and J 2 bases short, with 9 bases between. Germline assignment: CDR1 LNHDA and CDR2 SQIVND (reference sequence). This CDR3 spans 13 amino acids. CDR3 sequence (DNA): TGTGCCAGTAAAAGACAGGGCAATCAGCCCCAGCATTTT. Residues: CASKRQGNQPQHF.

The sample holds one count of this clone. The gene calls are TRBV28 and TRBJ1-2, with TRBD1 matching 8 bases. CDR3 length: 15 residues. V shed 5 bases and J 7 bases; nucleotides not matched to a gene: 12. Germline lookup yields CDR1 MDHEN and CDR2 SYDVKM. The CDR3 nucleotides read TGTGCCAGCAGTACCGGACAGGGATTGATAGGTGGCTACACCTTC. It yields the protein CASSTGQGLIGGYTF.

J is TRBJ2-3 and V is TRBV7-3; 10 nucleotides agree with TRBD2. Trimming at V came to 4 bases and at J to 1 base, leaving 2 bases not matched to a gene. The CDR3 length is 15 residues. CDR1 and CDR2 (germline): SGHTA, FQGTGA. This chain's CDR3 is CASSSSGSGTDTQYF. The CDR3 bases are TGTGCCAGCAGCTCTAGCGGGAGTGGCACAGATACGCAGTATTTT.

DNA for the CDR3: TGTGCCAGCAGCTTGAGTGCGGCGGCGGGCAATCAGCCCCAGCATTTT. It specifies CASSLSAAAGNQPQHF. The chain recombines TRBV5-6 with TRBJ1-5; D ambiguous. Germline V gives CDR1 SGHDT, CDR2 YYEEEE. V gave up 1 base and J gave up 2 bases, with 13 bases separating them. This CDR3 comprises 16 residues.

CDR3 protein: CASSILSTGTTEAFF. The CDR3 region has the DNA TGTGCCAGTAGTATCCTGTCGACAGGAACTACTGAAGCTTTCTTT. The chain joins TRBV19 to TRBJ1-1, with a weak D call TRBD1 (6 bases). This CDR3 region has 15 residues. Germline values: CDR1 LNHDA, CDR2 SQIVND (reference sequence). The V gene lost 3 bases and the J gene lost 5 bases, with 16 bases spanning the gap.

The rearrangement links TRBV7-2 to TRBJ1-2; 7 bases are a match to TRBD1. V lost 4 bases, J lost 4 bases, and 12 bases stayed unmatched. The CDR3 length is 16 residues. Germline V CDR1 and CDR2: SGHTA, FQGNSA. In DNA form, the CDR3 reads TGTGCCAGCAGCTCGTACTCCGGGACAGATAGCTATGGCTACACCTTC. As protein: CASSSYSGTDSYGYTF.

This clone has only a few counts. The V and J genes are TRBV19 and TRBJ1-5; TRBD1 matches at 7 bases. The CDR3 is made up of 14 amino acids. The ends lost 6 bases at V and 6 bases at J; junction bases unmatched: 8. Looked up from germline, CDR1 is LNHDA and CDR2 is SQIVND (reference sequence). The CDR3 coding sequence is TGTGCCAGTAGGGCCAGGGGGTTTACTCAGCCCCAGCATTTT. Translation gives CASRARGFTQPQHF. The full variable domain, its missing parts supplied by reference TRBV19 and TRBJ1-5, is DGGITQSPKYLFRKEGQNVTLSCEQNLNHDAMYWYRQDPGQGLRLIYYSQIVNDFQKGDIAEGYSVSREKKESFPLTVTSAQKNPTAFYLCASRARGFTQPQHFGDGTRLSIL.

J is TRBJ2-7 and V is TRBV29-1, with TRBD1 matching 7 bases. Germline values: CDR1 SQVTM, CDR2 ANQGSEA. The CDR3 totals 14 residues. With V trimmed by 1 base and J by 0 bases, 3 bases remained unmatched. The CDR3 DNA sequence: TGCAGCGTTGAAGGTGGGACAGACTCCTACGAGCAGTACTTC. Translating gives CSVEGGTDSYEQYF.

The chain uses TRBV19 and TRBJ2-2; 10 bases fit TRBD1. The germline V gene has CDR1 LNHDA and CDR2 SQIVND (reference sequence). There are 17 residues in the CDR3. V trimming: 4 bases; J trimming: 0 bases; junction bases outside the gene matches: 5. The CDR3 DNA reads TGTGCCAGTAGTAAGGACAGGGGGTTGGCGAACACCGGGGAGCTGTTTTTT. This translates into CASSKDRGLANTGELFF.

The chain is built from TRBV7-8 and TRBJ1-3, with 10 bases lining up with TRBD1. Trimming took 2 bases from V and 3 from J; bases not matched to a gene: 4. CDR3 length: 16 residues. Per germline, CDR1 SGHVS and CDR2 FQNEAQ. CDR3 in amino acids: CASSLKGQGYGNTIYF. CDR3 in DNA: TGTGCCAGCAGCTTAAAGGGACAGGGGTATGGAAACACCATATATTTT.

This chain joins TRBV28 and TRBJ2-2; 7 bases fit TRBD1. V shed 3 bases and J 3 bases; nucleotides not matched to a gene: 10. CDR3 length equals 17 residues. CDR1 is MDHEN, CDR2 SYDVKM, per germline. The CDR3 bases are TGTGCCAGCAGTTTGCCCCCGACAGGGACCGACACCGGGGAGCTGTTTTTT. It codes for CASSLPPTGTDTGELFF.

CDR3: CASRKGTVSYEQYF. As DNA, the CDR3 is TGTGCCAGTAGGAAGGGGACAGTCTCCTACGAGCAGTACTTC. The genes are TRBV19 and TRBJ2-7, with TRBD1 matching 7 bases. This CDR3 comprises 14 residues. Germline V CDR1 and CDR2: LNHDA, SQIVND (reference sequence). With V trimmed by 6 bases and J by 0 bases, 5 bases remained unmatched.

This chain uses TRBV27 with TRBJ2-6; D unclear. From germline, CDR1 is MNHEY and CDR2 SMNVEV (reference sequence). V lost 6 bases, J lost 0 bases, and 9 bases lay in between. The CDR3 runs 15 residues. Here the CDR3 DNA reads TGTGCCAGCAGCCTGTCTTTCTCTGGGGCCAACGTCCTGACTTTC. Translating it yields CASSLSFSGANVLTF.

Only one count was recorded for this clone. The chain combines TRBV29-1 with TRBJ1-2, with 9 bases that match TRBD1. CDR1 and CDR2 (germline): SQVTM, ANQGSEA. V dropped 7 bases and J dropped 4; count of bases not matched to a gene: 7. The CDR3 has 13 amino acids. This chain's CDR3 is CSAMDRGGYGYTF. Written as DNA, the CDR3 is TGCAGCGCTATGGACAGGGGAGGCTATGGCTACACCTTC.

The V gene is TRBV25-1, the J gene TRBJ2-1; 13 bases fit TRBD2. The CDR3 has 15 residues. Losses at the gene ends were 1 base for V and 9 bases for J; bases not matched to a gene: 3. CDR1 MGHDK and CDR2 SYGVNS come from the germline V gene. The CDR3 DNA sequence: TGTGCCAGCAGTGAATGGACTAGCGGGAGCGGTGAGCAGTTCTTC. This codes for CASSEWTSGSGEQFF. The full variable domain, its missing parts supplied by reference TRBV25-1 and TRBJ2-1, is EADIYQTPRYLVIGTGKKITLECSQTMGHDKMYWYQQDPGMELHLIHYSYGVNSTEKGDLSSESTVSRIRTEHFPLTLESARPSHTSQYLCASSEWTSGSGEQFFGPGTRLTVL.

The rearrangement uses TRBV11-2 and TRBJ2-5, with TRBD2 matching 8 bases. The ends lost 1 base at V and 5 bases at J; junction bases unmatched: 12. Germline CDR1 SGHAT, CDR2 FQNNGV. This CDR3 region has 17 residues. CDR3 amino acids: CASSLVGVGRADETQYF. The CDR3 region has the DNA TGTGCCAGCAGCTTAGTGGGAGTCGGGAGGGCCGATGAGACCCAGTACTTC.

This clone has a single count. The chain joins TRBV7-9 to TRBJ2-7; 8 nucleotides line up with TRBD2. With V trimmed by 5 bases and J by 3 bases, 9 bases remained unmatched. The germline V gene has CDR1 SEHNR and CDR2 FQNEAQ (reference sequence). This CDR3 has 15 residues. The CDR3 loop is CASSPRAGGGYEQYF. CDR3 nucleotides: TGTGCCAGCAGCCCGAGGGCGGGGGGCGGCTACGAGCAGTACTTC.

The gene calls are TRBV29-1 and TRBJ1-1; 8 nucleotides align to TRBD1. The CDR3 is 13 amino acids. Germline CDR1 and CDR2: SQVTM and ANQGSEA. J gave up 6 bases and V 4 bases, and 7 bases lay outside the gene matches. CDR3 sequence: CSVVNRGFSEAFF. The CDR3, as DNA: TGCAGCGTTGTTAACAGGGGGTTTTCTGAAGCTTTCTTT.

The chain employs TRBV20-1 and TRBJ2-7; D gene unclear. V lost 5 bases and J 7 bases, leaving 12 bases between the germline ends. This CDR3 is built from 11 residues. Germline assignment: CDR1 DFQATT and CDR2 SNEGSKA (reference sequence). The CDR3 DNA reads as TGCAGTGCTCCCCTAGTCGTGGAGCAGTACTTC. It codes for CSAPLVVEQYF.

In its sample, this clone was seen once. This chain uses TRBV11-2 with TRBJ1-3; no definite D call. The CDR3 is 12 residues long. V lost 2 bases to trimming and J lost 8 bases, with 7 bases between them. CDR1 is SGHAT and CDR2 is FQNNGV in the germline V gene. CDR3 nucleotide sequence: TGTGCCAGCAGCTTATTCACGGACACCATATATTTT. Translated: CASSLFTDTIYF.

This chain links TRBV9 with TRBJ2-1, with D tentatively TRBD2 (5 bases). Germline CDR1 SGDLS, CDR2 YYNGEE. The CDR3 has 15 residues. Trimming cost V 0 bases and J 7 bases, with 14 bases left between them. CDR3 DNA sequence: TGTGCCAGCAGCGTAGGGTGGCAGAGAGGGAATGAGCAGTTCTTC. This translates into CASSVGWQRGNEQFF.

The V gene is TRBV21-1, the J gene TRBJ2-1; the table's D gene call, TRBD2, was not cross checked with the DNA. TRBV21-1 corresponds to a pseudogene. The CDR3 is 19 amino acids. CDR3 sequence: CASSKAELAGVRFYNEQFF. As DNA, the CDR3 is TGTGCCAGCAGCAAAGCGGAGCTAGCGGGAGTTCGTTTCTACAATGAGCAGTTCTTC.

The chain couples TRBV19 to TRBJ1-2, with TRBD1 matching over 10 bases. Per the germline V gene, CDR1 is LNHDA and CDR2 is SQIVND (reference sequence). The CDR3 spans 14 residues. J gave up 2 bases and V 4 bases, and 1 base lay outside the gene matches. The CDR3 loop is CASSTGQGNYGYTF. Written as DNA, the CDR3 is TGTGCCAGTAGTACGGGACAGGGGAACTATGGCTACACCTTC.